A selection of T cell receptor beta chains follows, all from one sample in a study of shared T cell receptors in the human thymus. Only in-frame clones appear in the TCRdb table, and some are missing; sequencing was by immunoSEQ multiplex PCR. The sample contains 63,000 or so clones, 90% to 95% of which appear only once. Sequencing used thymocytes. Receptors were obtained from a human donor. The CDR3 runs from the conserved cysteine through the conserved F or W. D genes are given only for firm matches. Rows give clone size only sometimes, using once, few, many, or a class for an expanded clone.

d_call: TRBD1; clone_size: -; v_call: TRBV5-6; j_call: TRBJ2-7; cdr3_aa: CASSFKGTGTYEQYF; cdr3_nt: TGTGCCAGCAGCTTTAAGGGGACAGGGACCTACGAGCAGTACTTC
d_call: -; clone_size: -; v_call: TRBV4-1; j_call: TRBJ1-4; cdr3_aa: CASSQEFDSEKLFF; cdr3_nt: TGCGCCAGCAGCCAAGAGTTTGACAGTGAAAAACTGTTTTTT
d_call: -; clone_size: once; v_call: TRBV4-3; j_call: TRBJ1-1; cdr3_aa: CASRPGSRDRPAVRNTEAFF; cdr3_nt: TGCGCCAGCCGCCCTGGGTCGAGAGACAGGCCGGCCGTGCGGAACACTGAAGCTTTCTTT
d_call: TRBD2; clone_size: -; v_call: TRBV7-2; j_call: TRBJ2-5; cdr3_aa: CASNNWRGGGVSSETQYF; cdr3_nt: TGTGCCAGCAACAACTGGCGCGGGGGGGGTGTTTCGTCGGAGACCCAGTACTTC
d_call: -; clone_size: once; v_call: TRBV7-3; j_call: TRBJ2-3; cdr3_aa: CASSLGAVTDTQYF; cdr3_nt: TGTGCCAGCAGCTTGGGCGCCGTCACAGATACGCAGTATTTT
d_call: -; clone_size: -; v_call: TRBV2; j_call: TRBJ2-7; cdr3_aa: CASNIDVHEQYF; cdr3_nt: TGTGCCAGCAATATAGACGTCCACGAGCAGTACTTC
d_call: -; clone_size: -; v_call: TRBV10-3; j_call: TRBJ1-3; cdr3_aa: CAISESGWGFRLSGNTIYF; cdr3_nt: TGTGCCATCAGTGAGTCGGGCTGGGGGTTTAGGCTCTCTGGAAACACCATATATTTT
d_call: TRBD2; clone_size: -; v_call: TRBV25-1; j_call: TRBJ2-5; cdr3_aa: CASSDWASGGWEETQYF; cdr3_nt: TGTGCCAGCAGTGATTGGGCTAGCGGGGGGTGGGAAGAGACCCAGTACTTC
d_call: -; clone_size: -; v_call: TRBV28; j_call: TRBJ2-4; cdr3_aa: CASRKDRDSKNIQYF; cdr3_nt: TGTGCCAGCAGAAAAGACAGGGACTCCAAAAACATTCAGTACTTC
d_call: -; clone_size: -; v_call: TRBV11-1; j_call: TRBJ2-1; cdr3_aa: CASSLAGMVPKQFF; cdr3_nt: TGTGCCAGCAGCTTAGCGGGTATGGTGCCTAAGCAGTTCTTC
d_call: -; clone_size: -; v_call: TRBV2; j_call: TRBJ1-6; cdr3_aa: CASSEGRKYSPLHF; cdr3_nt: TGTGCCAGCAGTGAAGGCAGAAAGTATTCACCCCTCCACTTT
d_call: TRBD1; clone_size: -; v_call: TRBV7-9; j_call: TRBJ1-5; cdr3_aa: CASSSRDRVSNQPQHF; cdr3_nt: TGTGCCAGCAGCTCCCGGGACAGGGTGAGCAATCAGCCCCAGCATTTT
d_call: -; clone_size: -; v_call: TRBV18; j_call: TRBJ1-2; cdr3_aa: CASSPVETYGYTF; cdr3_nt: TGTGCCAGCTCACCAGTCGAAACCTATGGCTACACCTTC
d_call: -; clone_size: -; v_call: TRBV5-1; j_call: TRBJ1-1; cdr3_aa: CASSLFERETEAFF; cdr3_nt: TGCGCCAGCAGCTTGTTTGAAAGAGAGACTGAAGCTTTCTTT
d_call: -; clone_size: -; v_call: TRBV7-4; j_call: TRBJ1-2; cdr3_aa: CASSLSRQTASSNYGYTF; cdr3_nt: TGTGCCAGCAGCTTATCCCGCCAAACGGCCTCATCTAACTATGGCTACACCTTC
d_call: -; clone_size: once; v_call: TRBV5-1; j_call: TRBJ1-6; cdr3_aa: CASSPTGGVSSYNSPLHF; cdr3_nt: TGCGCCAGCAGCCCAACCGGGGGAGTGAGCTCCTATAATTCACCCCTCCACTTT
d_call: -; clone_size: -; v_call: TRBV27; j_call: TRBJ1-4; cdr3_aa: CASTPVNRGTSRINEKLFF; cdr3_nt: TGTGCCAGCACCCCAGTGAATAGGGGAACCAGTAGAATTAATGAAAAACTGTTTTTT
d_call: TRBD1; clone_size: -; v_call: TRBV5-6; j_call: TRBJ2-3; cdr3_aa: CASSQNISGQYADTQYF; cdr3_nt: TGTGCCAGCAGCCAAAATATTTCGGGACAGTACGCAGATACGCAGTATTTT
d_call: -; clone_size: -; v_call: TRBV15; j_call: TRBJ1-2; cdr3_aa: CATSRVQGRSNGYTF; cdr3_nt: TGTGCCACCAGCAGAGTGCAGGGGCGCAGTAATGGCTACACCTTC
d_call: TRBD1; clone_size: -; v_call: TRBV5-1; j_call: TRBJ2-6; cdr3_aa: CASQGDAPSSGANVLTF; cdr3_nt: TGCGCCAGCCAGGGGGACGCCCCGAGCTCTGGGGCCAACGTCCTGACTTTC
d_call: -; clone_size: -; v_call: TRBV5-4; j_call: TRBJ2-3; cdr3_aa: CASSLNISPDTQYF; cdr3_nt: TGTGCCAGCAGCTTGAATATTAGCCCGGATACGCAGTATTTT
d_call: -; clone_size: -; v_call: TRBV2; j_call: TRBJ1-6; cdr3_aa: CASRGSRAGSRSYSYNSPLHF; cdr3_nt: TGTGCCAGCAGGGGATCGAGGGCAGGGTCTAGGTCTTACTCCTATAATTCACCCCTCCACTTT
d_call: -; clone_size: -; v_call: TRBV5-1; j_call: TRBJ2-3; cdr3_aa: CASSLDPGPKGGTDTQYF; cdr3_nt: TGCGCCAGCAGCTTGGATCCGGGGCCGAAAGGGGGCACAGATACGCAGTATTTT
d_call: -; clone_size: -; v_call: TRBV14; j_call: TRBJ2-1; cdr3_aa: CASSQDDREEEDEQFF; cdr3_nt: TGTGCCAGCAGCCAAGATGACAGGGAGGAGGAGGATGAGCAGTTCTTC
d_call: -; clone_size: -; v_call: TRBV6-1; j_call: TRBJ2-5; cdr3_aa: CASSGGLGQETQYF; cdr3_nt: TGTGCCAGCAGTGGCGGACTTGGCCAAGAGACCCAGTACTTC
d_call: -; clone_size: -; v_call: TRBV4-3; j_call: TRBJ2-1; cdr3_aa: CASSQQPGHNNEQFF; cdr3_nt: TGCGCCAGCAGCCAACAACCGGGACATAACAATGAGCAGTTCTTC
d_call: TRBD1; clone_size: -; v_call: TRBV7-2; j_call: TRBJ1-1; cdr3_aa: CASSLGTGMFTEAFF; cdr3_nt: TGTGCCAGCAGCCTCGGGACAGGGATGTTCACTGAAGCTTTCTTT
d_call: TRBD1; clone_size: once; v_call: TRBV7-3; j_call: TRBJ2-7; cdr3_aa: CASSPGTGDYEQYF; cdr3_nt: TGTGCCAGCAGCCCCGGGACAGGAGACTACGAGCAGTACTTC
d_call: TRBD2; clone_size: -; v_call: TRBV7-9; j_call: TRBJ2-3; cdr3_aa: CASSGYPGLASSTDTQYF; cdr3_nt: TGTGCCAGCAGCGGATACCCGGGACTAGCGTCTAGCACAGATACGCAGTATTTT
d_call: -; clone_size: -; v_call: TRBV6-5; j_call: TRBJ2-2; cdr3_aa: CASSYSVPRYGELFF; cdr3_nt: TGTGCCAGCAGTTACTCGGTCCCTAGGTACGGGGAGCTGTTTTTT
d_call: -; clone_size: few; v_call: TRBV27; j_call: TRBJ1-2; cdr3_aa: CASSFGDKRDYGYTF; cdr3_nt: TGTGCCAGCAGTTTTGGGGACAAAAGGGACTATGGCTACACCTTC
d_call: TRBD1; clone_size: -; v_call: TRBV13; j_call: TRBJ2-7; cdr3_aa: CASSSWTGTVHF; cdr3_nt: TGTGCCAGCAGCTCCTGGACAGGGACCGTCCACTTC
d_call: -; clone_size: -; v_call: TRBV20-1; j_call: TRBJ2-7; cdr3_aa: CSAGAYEQYF; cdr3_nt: TGCAGTGCCGGAGCCTACGAGCAGTACTTC
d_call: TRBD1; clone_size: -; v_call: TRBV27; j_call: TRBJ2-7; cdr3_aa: CASSSRGLRDEQYF; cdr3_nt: TGTGCCAGCAGTTCCAGGGGGCTTAGGGACGAGCAGTACTTC
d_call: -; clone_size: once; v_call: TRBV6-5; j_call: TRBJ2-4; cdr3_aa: CASSYSRVPAKNIQYF; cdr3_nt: TGTGCCAGCAGTTACTCGAGGGTCCCAGCCAAAAACATTCAGTACTTC
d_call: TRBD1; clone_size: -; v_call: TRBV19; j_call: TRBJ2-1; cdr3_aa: CASSILNRGTGGSPYSYNEQFF; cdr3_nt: TGTGCCAGTAGTATTTTGAATCGGGGGACAGGGGGTTCCCCTTACTCCTACAATGAGCAGTTCTTC
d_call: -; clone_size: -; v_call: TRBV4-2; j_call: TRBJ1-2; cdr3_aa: CASSQVDLQGSYGYTF; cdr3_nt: TGTGCCAGCAGCCAAGTCGACTTACAGGGCTCCTATGGCTACACCTTC
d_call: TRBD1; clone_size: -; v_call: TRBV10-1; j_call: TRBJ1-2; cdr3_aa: CASRENRGRRYYGYTF; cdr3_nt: TGCGCCAGCAGAGAGAACAGGGGGCGCAGATACTATGGCTACACCTTC
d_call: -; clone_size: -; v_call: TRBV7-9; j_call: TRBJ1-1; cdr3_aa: CASSFGPVTEAFF; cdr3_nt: TGTGCCAGCAGCTTCGGTCCCGTCACTGAAGCTTTCTTT